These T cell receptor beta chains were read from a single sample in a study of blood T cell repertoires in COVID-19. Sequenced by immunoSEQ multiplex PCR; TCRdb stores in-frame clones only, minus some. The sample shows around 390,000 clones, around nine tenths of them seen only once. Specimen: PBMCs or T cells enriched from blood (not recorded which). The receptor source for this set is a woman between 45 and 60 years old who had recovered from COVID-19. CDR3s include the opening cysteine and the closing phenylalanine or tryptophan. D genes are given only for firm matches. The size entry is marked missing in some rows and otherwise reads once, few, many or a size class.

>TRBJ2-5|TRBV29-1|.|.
TGCAGCGTTGAAGAGAGCTGGGAGACCCAGTACTTC
CSVEESWETQYF
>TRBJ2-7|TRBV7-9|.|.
TGTGCCAGCAGCTTAGAAGCAACCGAGCAGTACTTC
CASSLEATEQYF
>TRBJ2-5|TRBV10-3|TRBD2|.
TGTGCCATCAGCCGGGGGGTTCAAGAGACCCAGTACTTC
CAISRGVQETQYF
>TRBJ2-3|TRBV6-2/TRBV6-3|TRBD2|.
TGTGCCAGCAGTTACTCTGGGACTAGCGAGTATTTT
CASSYSGTSEYF
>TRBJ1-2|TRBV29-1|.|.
TGCAGCGTTGAAGAGGGAGTGTTCCCCTGGGGCTACACCTTC
CSVEEGVFPWGYTF
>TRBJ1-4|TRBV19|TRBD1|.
TGTGCCAGTAGTGGCCGGACAGGCTTGAGAGAAAAACTGTTTTTT
CASSGRTGLREKLFF
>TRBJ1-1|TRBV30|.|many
TGTGCCTGGAGTGTACAGGGGAACACTGAAGCTTTCTTT
CAWSVQGNTEAFF
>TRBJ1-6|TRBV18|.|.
TGTGCCAGCTCACCAGTCCGGGATCTCAATTCACCCCTCCACTTT
CASSPVRDLNSPLHF
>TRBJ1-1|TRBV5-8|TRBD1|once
TGTGCCAGCAGCCCGAGGGACAGTGGATACACTGAAGCTTTCTTT
CASSPRDSGYTEAFF
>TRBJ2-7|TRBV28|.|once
TGTGCCAGCAGCGGGGGACCGTCGATCTGGGAGTACTTC
CASSGGPSIWEYF
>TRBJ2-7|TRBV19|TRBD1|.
TGTGCCAGTAGTATTCGGGACAGTTACGAGCAGTACTTC
CASSIRDSYEQYF
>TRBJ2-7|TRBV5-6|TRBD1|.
TGTGCCAGCAGCCAGGGACAGACATACGAGCAGTACTTC
CASSQGQTYEQYF
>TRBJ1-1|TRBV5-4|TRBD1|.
TGTGCCAGCAGCCTGGGGGCGGGACAGACCATGAACACTGAAGCTTTCTTT
CASSLGAGQTMNTEAFF
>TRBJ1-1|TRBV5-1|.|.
TGCGCCAGCAGCTTGGAGGCGGGCCGGGGCACTGAAGCTTTCTTT
CASSLEAGRGTEAFF
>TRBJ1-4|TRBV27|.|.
TGTGCCAGCAGTCCCCAGAACCGGGTAGATAATGAAAAACTGTTTTTT
CASSPQNRVDNEKLFF
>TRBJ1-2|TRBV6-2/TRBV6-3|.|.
TGTGCCAGCAGCGGACATAGATATGGCTACACCTTC
CASSGHRYGYTF
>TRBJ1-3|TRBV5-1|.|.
TGCGCCAGCAGCTTGGGGGGCCCCGAGTCTGGAAACACCATATATTTT
CASSLGGPESGNTIYF
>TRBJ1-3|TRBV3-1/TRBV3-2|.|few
TGTGCCAGCAGCTTCTTACAGGCCCCCTCTGGAAACACCATATATTTT
CASSFLQAPSGNTIYF
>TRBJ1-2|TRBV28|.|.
TGTGCCAGCAGTTTTCGGGAGGGCCTAAATGTTGGCTACACCTTC
CASSFREGLNVGYTF
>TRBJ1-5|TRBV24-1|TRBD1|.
TGTGCCACCAGTGATGGTAGACAGGGATTGGGACAGCCCCAGCATTTT
CATSDGRQGLGQPQHF
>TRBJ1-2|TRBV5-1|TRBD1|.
TGCGCCAGCAGCTTGGCCGGGACAGGGGGCGATGGCTACACCTTC
CASSLAGTGGDGYTF
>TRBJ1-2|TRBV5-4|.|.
TGTGCCAGCAGCCCAGCTAAAGCGTCTGCTAACTATGGCTACACCTTC
CASSPAKASANYGYTF
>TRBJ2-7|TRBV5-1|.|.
TGCGCCAGCAGCTTGGAGACAAATTTATACGAGCAGTACTTC
CASSLETNLYEQYF
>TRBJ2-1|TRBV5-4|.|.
TGTGCCAGCAGCTCCCGGACATCCAATGAGCAGTTCTTC
CASSSRTSNEQFF
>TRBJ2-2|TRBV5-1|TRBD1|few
TGCGCCAGCAGAGGGACAGGGGAGTTGGCCGGGGAGCTGTTTTTT
CASRGTGELAGELFF
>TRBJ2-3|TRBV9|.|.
TGTGCCAGCAGCGTGAGGGTTTCGGTGTCCACAGATACGCAGTATTTT
CASSVRVSVSTDTQYF
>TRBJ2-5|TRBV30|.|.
TGTGCCGGCGCGGGCCAAGAGACCCAGTACTTC
CAGAGQETQYF
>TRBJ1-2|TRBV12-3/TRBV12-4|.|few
TGTGCCAGCAGTTTACTAGGGGTTGGCTACACCTTC
CASSLLGVGYTF
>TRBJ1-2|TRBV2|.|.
TGTGCCAGCAGTTCAAGGGGCAGGAGTAGCTACACCTTC
CASSSRGRSSYTF
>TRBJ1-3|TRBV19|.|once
TGTGCCGCGGTAGAGCAGAAGCAGTTTGGAAACACCATATATTTT
CAAVEQKQFGNTIYF